A selection of T cell receptor beta chains follows, all from one sample in a study of T-cell memory formation after mild COVID-19. TCRdb recomputed calls from the 5' RACE reads with MiXCR, one row per CDR3 protein. The sample includes 150,000 to 200,000 distinct CDR3 sequences, roughly 12% seen only once; the top ten take about 3.5%. Sequenced material: PBMCs or a T cell subset sorted from them (not recorded which). The receptors derive from a man aged 18 to 30 who had mild COVID-19 (a few samples of this study predate the infection). Cell type and time point are not known. Both conserved end residues are part of each CDR3. D genes are given only for firm matches. The size of a clone is reported for some rows only, either as once, few or many, or as a class for expanded clones.

D gene,J gene,clone size,V gene,CDR3 DNA,CDR3 protein
-,TRBJ2-7,-,TRBV18,TGTGCCAGCTCACCAGGGACTTTAGCCTACGAGCAGTACTTC,CASSPGTLAYEQYF
-,TRBJ1-2,few,TRBV20-1,TGCAGTGCTAGAGCCCGTATCGGGACTCCCTATGGCTACACCTTC,CSARARIGTPYGYTF
-,TRBJ1-4,few,TRBV5-1,TGCGCCAGCAGCCGAAGTGTTAATGAAAAACTGTTTTTT,CASSRSVNEKLFF
-,TRBJ1-2,many,TRBV5-1,TGCGCCAGCCACAGAGAAGCCGGGTCCTTCTATGGCTACACCTTC,CASHREAGSFYGYTF
-,TRBJ2-1,many,TRBV20-1,TGCAGTGCTAGCGAAGGCAGGAAGGGATCTAGGTACAATGAGCAGTTCTTC,CSASEGRKGSRYNEQFF
-,TRBJ2-5,many,TRBV5-1,TGCGCCAGCAGCTTGGACCCGGGACTTCAAGAGACCCAGTACTTC,CASSLDPGLQETQYF
-,TRBJ2-2,-,TRBV24-1,TGTGCCACCAGTGATCTTCTCGGGGAGCTGTTTTTT,CATSDLLGELFF
-,TRBJ2-4,-,TRBV29-1,TGCAGCGTTGAAGGACAGGAAAAAAACATTCAGTACTTC,CSVEGQEKNIQYF
-,TRBJ2-7,few,TRBV7-2,TGTGCCAGCAGCCTAACGACCTCCGAGCAGTACTTC,CASSLTTSEQYF
TRBD1,TRBJ1-1,many,TRBV5-6,TGTGCCAGCAGCTTGCCGGGACAGGGGACGGACACTGAAGCTTTCTTT,CASSLPGQGTDTEAFF
TRBD1,TRBJ1-2,-,TRBV12-3/TRBV12-4,TGTGCCAGCAGTCCTCCGGGACAGGGGAATGGCTACACCTTC,CASSPPGQGNGYTF
TRBD2,TRBJ2-5,many,TRBV5-1,TGCGCCAGCACCCCGGGACTAGCGAGAGAGACCCAGTACTTC,CASTPGLARETQYF
-,TRBJ1-5,few,TRBV12-2,TGTGCAAGTCGCTTACCAGAACCACAGGGTCTTGGCAATCAGCCCCAGCATTTT,CASRLPEPQGLGNQPQHF
-,TRBJ2-2,-,TRBV7-2,TGTGCCAGCAGCTTAGACTACGGGGAGCTGTTTTTT,CASSLDYGELFF
TRBD1,TRBJ2-2,-,TRBV6-5,TGTGCCAGCAGTTACTCGAACAGGGGGCACGGCACCGGGGAGCTGTTTTTT,CASSYSNRGHGTGELFF
TRBD2,TRBJ2-5,-,TRBV20-1,TGCAGTGCAACCCGGACTAGCGGGAGTCAAGAGACCCAGTACTTC,CSATRTSGSQETQYF
-,TRBJ2-7,-,TRBV23-1,TGCGCCGGACTTCTGCGGGACGGAGCCTACGAGCAGTACTTC,CAGLLRDGAYEQYF
-,TRBJ2-1,-,TRBV24-1,TGTGCCACCAGTGGCGCTAACGAAGATGAGCAGTTCTTC,CATSGANEDEQFF
TRBD1,TRBJ1-6,few,TRBV6-5,TGTGCCAGCAGTTACTCGCAGGGGGAACCCCTCCACTTT,CASSYSQGEPLHF
-,TRBJ1-5,-,TRBV2,TGTGCCAGCAGCGGGAGGGCGAGCAATCAGCCCCAGCATTTT,CASSGRASNQPQHF
TRBD2,TRBJ2-2,-,TRBV5-1,TGCGCCAGCAGCACTTACCCGGGACTACGCTCGGGCACCGGGGAGCTGTTTTTT,CASSTYPGLRSGTGELFF
-,TRBJ2-2,few,TRBV18,TGTGCCAGCTCATCCGACTCTTTATGGAACACCGGGGAGCTGTTTTTT,CASSSDSLWNTGELFF
-,TRBJ2-7,-,TRBV4-1,TGCGCCAGCAGCCAATCTCCGGGTTCCTCCTCCTACGAGCAGTACTTC,CASSQSPGSSSYEQYF
-,TRBJ1-2,-,TRBV6-6,TGTGCCAGCAGTTACTCCCCGGGGGGGATCTATGGCTACACCTTC,CASSYSPGGIYGYTF
-,TRBJ1-1,few,TRBV6-2/TRBV6-3,TGTGCCAGCAGTTATGACAGGTTGAACACTGAAGCTTTCTTT,CASSYDRLNTEAFF
TRBD2,TRBJ2-7,-,TRBV6-5,TGTGCCAGCAGTTCTGCTAGCGGGGGCCCGGGCTCCGTCTTCTACGAGCAGTACTTC,CASSSASGGPGSVFYEQYF
-,TRBJ1-5,-,TRBV6-6,TGTGCCAGCAGCCAGGCCAGCAATCAGCCCCAGCATTTT,CASSQASNQPQHF
TRBD1,TRBJ1-2,few,TRBV6-5,TGTGCCAGCAGTTACGGGAAAGGGGGCAATCGAGGCTACACCTTC,CASSYGKGGNRGYTF
-,TRBJ2-7,-,TRBV6-5,TGTGCCACCTCACAGGGTAGCTCCTACGAGCAGTACTTC,CATSQGSSYEQYF
TRBD2,TRBJ2-3,few,TRBV5-1,TGCGCCAGCAGCTTACTAGCGGGGGAGAAAACGCAGTATTTT,CASSLLAGEKTQYF